This T cell receptor beta chain was retrieved from a study of T cell responses to AZD1222 COVID-19 vaccine (TCRdb year 2021). Broadly, across the study: Because spike-specific TCR depth and breadth did not differ between the two schedules, AZD1222 recipients who got a second dose at roughly 4 weeks were pooled with those who got a second dose at roughly 12 weeks. TCR sequencing was performed for some 250 trial participants, of whom some 200 were given two doses of AZD1222 and some 26 were given two doses of MenACWY control vaccine. Trial participants were enrolled by age into 18-55, 56-69 and 70-plus year subgroups, with roughly 150, 30 and 60 TCR-sequenced participants respectively.

In the case of this clone: There is no known antigen for this receptor. Nothing much larger sits one base from this clone, and base qualities are not available.

The CDR3 numbers 15 residues from cysteine through phenylalanine. The entry retains the CDR3 DNA only, 45 bases that are in frame from base 1. CDR1 and CDR2 were assigned from the germline V gene as SGHAT and FQNNGV. V lost 6 bases and J lost 0 bases; the stretch between them is 15 bases long. The CDR3 regions of human TCRbeta chains were subjected to immunosequencing. As for the authors' bioinformatics: Repertoire TCRs were matched against a reference library of SARS-CoV-2-specific TCRs generated with the MIRA antigen-specificity platform. Breadth was defined as the fraction of unique TCRs that were SARS-CoV-2-associated. Depth was defined as the fraction of total T cells that were SARS-CoV-2-associated. Using the MIRA data, each spike-specific TCR was mapped to the spike region that the TCR reacts to and placed in a CD4 or CD8 class. Log10-transformed breadth and depth values were compared by one-way ANOVA with Sidak's multiple comparisons tests. Imported from immuneACCESS, the table was reduced by TCRdb to in-frame sequences with V and J called. These copies leave out some clones; in studies compared against another copy, an unresolved V gene accounts for under half, and the cause of the remainder is not known. The V and J calls and clone size come from that table; D and trimming were worked out from the DNA. For this sample the table gives some 160,000 clones, of which around 93% were detected only once. Jointly, the top ten make up 4.4% of the sample.

Results and caveats for the whole study, not just this receptor: Most participants were white British and females outnumbered males, and the authors suggested that clonal diversity may have been underestimated. CD4 TCRs associated with the vaccine covered the entire spike protein, and the dominant responses were in regions 160-218 and 743-854. Reportedly, close to half of the unique spike-specific TCRs recognized epitopes lying outside the regions that are mutated in the B.1.351 and B.1.1.7 variants. Because no samples from the day 14 peak response were available, repertoires could be characterized only after the peak T cell response. The 56-69-year group was small, and its depth increase did not reach significance, likely because of low power. Conclusions about previously exposed vaccinees are limited because only 6 or 7 AZD1222 recipients were SARS-CoV-2 seropositive at baseline. After two AZD1222 doses, spike-specific TCR breadth and depth were significantly higher than at day 0 and than in MenACWY recipients.

The time point label on this specimen signifies: baseline before first vaccination. Vaccinee samples came from UK trials COV001 and COV002, including a single-blind randomized controlled phase 2/3 trial of AZD1222 (ChAdOx1 nCoV-19) in healthy adults. For TCRbeta chain sequencing, PBMC samples from trial participants were taken at day 0 and at day 28 after the second dose. This receptor chain uses TRBV11-2 and TRBJ2-7; the D gene remains uncertain. The starting material was peripheral blood, obtained on day 0 of AZD1222 vaccination. The clonotype was recovered from an adult in good health. This receptor carries the CDR3 CASSYPRAISYEQYF. The nucleotides are TGTGCCAGCAGTTATCCACGGGCTATCTCCTACGAGCAGTACTTC.